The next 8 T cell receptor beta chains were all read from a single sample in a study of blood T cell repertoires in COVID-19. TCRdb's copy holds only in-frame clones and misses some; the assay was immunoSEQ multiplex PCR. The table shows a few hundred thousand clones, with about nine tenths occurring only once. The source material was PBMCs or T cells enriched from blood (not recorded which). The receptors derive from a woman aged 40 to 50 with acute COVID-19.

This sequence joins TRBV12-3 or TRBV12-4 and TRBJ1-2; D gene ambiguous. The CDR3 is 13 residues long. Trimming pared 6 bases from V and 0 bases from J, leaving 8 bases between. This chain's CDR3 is CASSPGPNYGYTF. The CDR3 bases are TGTGCCAGCAGCCCGGGTCCTAACTATGGCTACACCTTC.

The CDR3 is CASSGDSRLNQPQHF. In DNA form, the CDR3 reads TGTGCCAGCAGTGGGGACAGTAGACTAAATCAGCCCCAGCATTTT. The chain carries TRBV28 and TRBJ1-5; 7 bases fit TRBD1. The CDR3 covers 15 residues. The junction had 8 bases not matched to a gene; V was cut back by 5 bases and J by 4 bases. Germline lookup yields CDR1 MDHEN and CDR2 SYDVKM.

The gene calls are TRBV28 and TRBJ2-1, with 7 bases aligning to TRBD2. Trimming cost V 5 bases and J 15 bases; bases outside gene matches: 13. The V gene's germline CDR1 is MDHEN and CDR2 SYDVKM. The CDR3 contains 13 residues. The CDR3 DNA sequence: TGTGCCAGCAGTCAGCAGTCTAGCGGAGCTGCGTTCTTC. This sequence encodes CASSQQSSGAAFF.

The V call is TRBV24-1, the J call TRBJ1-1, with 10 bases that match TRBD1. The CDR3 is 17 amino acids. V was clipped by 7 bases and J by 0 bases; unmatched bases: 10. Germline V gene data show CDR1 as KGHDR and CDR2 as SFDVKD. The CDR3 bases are TGTGCCACCAGGTCCGGACAGGGGGGCCCTATGAACACTGAAGCTTTCTTT. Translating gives CATRSGQGGPMNTEAFF.

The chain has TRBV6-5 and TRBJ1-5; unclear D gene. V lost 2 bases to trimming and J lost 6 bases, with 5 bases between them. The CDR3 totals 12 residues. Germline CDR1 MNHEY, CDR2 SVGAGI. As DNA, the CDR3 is TGTGCCAGCAGTTACATCGGTCAGCCCCAGCATTTT. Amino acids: CASSYIGQPQHF.

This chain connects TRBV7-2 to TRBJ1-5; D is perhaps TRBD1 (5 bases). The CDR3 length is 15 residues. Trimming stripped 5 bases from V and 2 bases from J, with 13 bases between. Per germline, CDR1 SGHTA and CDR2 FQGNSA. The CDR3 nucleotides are TGTGCCAGCAGCCCCCCAGGGTCCGGCAATCAGCCCCAGCATTTT. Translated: CASSPPGSGNQPQHF. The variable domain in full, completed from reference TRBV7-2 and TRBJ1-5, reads GAGVSQSPSNKVTEKGKDVELRCDPISGHTALYWYRQSLGQGLEFLIYFQGNSAPDKSGLPSDRFSAERTGGSVSTLTIQRTQQEDSAVYLCASSPPGSGNQPQHFGDGTRLSIL.

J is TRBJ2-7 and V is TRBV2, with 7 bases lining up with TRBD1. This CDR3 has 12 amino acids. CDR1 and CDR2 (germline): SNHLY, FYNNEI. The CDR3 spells CASSLQGPSQSV. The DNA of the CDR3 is TGTGCCAGCAGCCTACAGGGGCCCTCCCAGAGCGTC.

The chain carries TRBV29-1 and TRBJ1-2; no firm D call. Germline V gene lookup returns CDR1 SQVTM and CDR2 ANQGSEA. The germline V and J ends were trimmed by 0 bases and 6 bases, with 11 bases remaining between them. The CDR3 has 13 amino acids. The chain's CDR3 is CSVEDTVEDGYTF. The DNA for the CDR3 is TGCAGCGTTGAAGACACAGTGGAGGATGGCTACACCTTC.